The clone carrying this TCR beta chain was recorded only once. Data came from immunoSEQ multiplex PCR; TCRdb stores just in-frame clones and leaves some out. The data show about 70,000 clones, 85% to 95% seen once. The sample originates from a study of technical replicates of blood from several donors. The CDR3 is made up of 15 amino acids. Trimming took 3 bases from V and 4 from J; bases not matched to a gene: 6. In germline, CDR1 is SGDLS, CDR2 YYNGEE. The chain couples TRBV9 to TRBJ2-1, with TRBD2 matching over 8 bases. This TCR was recovered from a human donor in good health. Sequenced sample: T cells isolated from PBMCs. The chain's CDR3 is CASSGRSSGYNEQFF. For the CDR3, the DNA is TGTGCCAGCAGCGGTAGGTCTAGCGGGTACAATGAGCAGTTCTTC.